Listed below are T cell receptor beta chains from one sample, sequenced in a study of blood T cells in healthy people across ages. TCRdb re-called the 5' RACE reads through MiXCR, storing one row per CDR3 protein. The sample consists of roughly 790,000 distinct CDR3 sequences, roughly two fifths of them appearing once. The specimen sequenced was blood. The receptors derive from a woman aged 55-75 years in good health. CDR3s include the opening cysteine and the closing phenylalanine or tryptophan. The order of the fields is clone size, V gene, J gene, D gene, CDR3 protein, CDR3 DNA. A D gene is named only where the DNA matches it firmly. Expanded clones get a size class; other rows say once, few or many, or leave the size out.

-	TRBV18	TRBJ1-5	-	CASSREGHSNQPQHF	TGTGCCAGCTCGCGGGAAGGCCATAGCAATCAGCCCCAGCATTTT
few	TRBV27	TRBJ1-2	TRBD1	CASSQQGAGYTF	TGTGCCAGCAGTCAACAGGGGGCTGGCTACACCTTC
-	TRBV20-1	TRBJ2-1	-	CSAPQGLRQFF	TGCAGTGCGCCTCAGGGGCTGAGGCAGTTCTTC
few	TRBV5-1	TRBJ2-5	TRBD1	CASSSPTGRISQETQYF	TGCGCCAGCAGCTCCCCGACAGGGCGCATTTCCCAAGAGACCCAGTACTTC
few	TRBV20-1	TRBJ2-4	-	CSAIKGGAKNIQYF	TGCAGTGCTATAAAGGGGGGGGCCAAAAACATTCAGTACTTC
few	TRBV10-2	TRBJ1-5	TRBD1	CASWDRGSGSNQPQHF	TGCGCCAGCTGGGACAGGGGATCGGGGAGCAATCAGCCCCAGCATTTT
-	TRBV7-6	TRBJ2-3	-	CASSLFLGGASTDTQYF	TGTGCCAGCAGCTTATTCCTAGGGGGGGCCTCCACAGATACGCAGTATTTT
-	TRBV5-4	TRBJ2-3	TRBD2	CASNLIAGGTDTQYF	TGTGCCAGCAACCTGATAGCGGGGGGGACAGATACGCAGTATTTT
-	TRBV19	TRBJ2-7	TRBD2	CASSSGRAGEQYF	TGTGCCAGTAGTAGCGGGAGGGCCGGGGAGCAGTACTTC
-	TRBV28	TRBJ2-7	-	CASSLPVGEQYF	TGTGCCAGCAGTCTCCCAGTAGGCGAGCAGTACTTC
many	TRBV5-1	TRBJ2-1	-	CASSPLASSYNEQFF	TGCGCCAGCAGCCCGTTAGCGAGCTCCTACAATGAGCAGTTCTTC
-	TRBV12-3/TRBV12-4	TRBJ2-3	-	CASSSRNQLDTQYF	TGTGCCAGCAGTTCCCGCAACCAGTTAGATACGCAGTATTTT
-	TRBV20-1	TRBJ1-2	TRBD1	CSANKGQGNYGYTF	TGCAGTGCTAATAAAGGACAGGGAAACTATGGCTACACCTTC
-	TRBV7-2	TRBJ1-6	-	CASSWGQGSLNSPPHF	-
-	TRBV7-2	TRBJ2-4	-	CASSLGWIAKNIQYF	TGTGCCAGCAGCTTAGGGTGGATAGCCAAAAACATTCAGTACTTC
few	TRBV12-5	TRBJ2-7	-	CASGLATEQYF	TGTGCTAGTGGTTTGGCAACCGAGCAGTACTTC
many	TRBV6-2/TRBV6-3	TRBJ2-7	-	CASSYSRAGGTYEQYF	TGTGCCAGCAGTTACTCGAGGGCAGGCGGTACCTACGAGCAGTACTTC
-	TRBV20-1	TRBJ2-1	-	CSARDLRVSIPGEQFF	TGCAGTGCTAGAGATCTGCGGGTAAGCATCCCCGGTGAGCAGTTCTTC
-	TRBV7-9	TRBJ2-7	TRBD1	CASSELHRTGGDEQYF	TGTGCCAGCAGCGAATTGCATCGGACAGGGGGAGACGAGCAGTACTTC
-	TRBV12-3/TRBV12-4	TRBJ1-1	-	CASIGAAGEGAEAFF	TGTGCCAGTATAGGGGCTGCAGGCGAAGGAGCTGAAGCTTTCTTT
-	TRBV6-2/TRBV6-3	TRBJ2-1	-	CASSYWEGDQETQFF	TGTGCCAGCAGTTACTGGGAGGGGGATCAAGAGACCCAGTTCTTC
-	TRBV6-2/TRBV6-3	TRBJ2-1	TRBD1	CASGTGTGLRAYNEQFF	TGTGCCAGCGGTACCGGGACAGGGCTAAGGGCCTACAATGAGCAGTTCTTC
few	TRBV9	TRBJ1-1	-	CASSVGVVNTEAFF	TGTGCCAGCAGCGTAGGCGTAGTGAACACTGAAGCTTTCTTT
many	TRBV5-1	TRBJ2-1	TRBD2	CASSLRGLAGVNYNEQFF	TGCGCCAGCAGCTTGAGGGGACTAGCGGGAGTTAACTACAATGAGCAGTTCTTC
few	TRBV6-5	TRBJ1-2	-	CASTTGGQGEKGYTF	TGTGCCAGCACTACCGGCGGCCAGGGCGAAAAAGGCTACACCTTC
few	TRBV27	TRBJ2-7	-	CASSLGSRYYEQYF	TGTGCCAGCAGTTTGGGGTCTAGGTACTACGAGCAGTACTTC
-	TRBV6-5	TRBJ1-1	-	CASSASGTPEAFF	TGTGCCAGCAGCGCCTCAGGGACCCCTGAAGCTTTCTTT
-	TRBV11-1	TRBJ2-3	-	CASSPHRVADTQYF	TGTGCCAGCAGCCCCCACAGGGTTGCAGATACGCAGTATTTT
-	TRBV7-9	TRBJ2-7	-	CASSKTGTPSYEQYF	TGTGCCAGCAGCAAAACCGGGACACCCTCCTACGAGCAGTACTTC
-	TRBV12-3/TRBV12-4	TRBJ2-7	TRBD1	CASSPNGQGPYEQYF	TGTGCCAGCAGTCCGAATGGACAGGGTCCCTACGAGCAGTACTTC
-	TRBV15	TRBJ1-1	-	CATRRDLRVMNTEAFF	TGTGCCACCCGCAGAGATCTACGAGTCATGAACACTGAAGCTTTCTTT
many	TRBV20-1	TRBJ2-5	-	CSAARTGTQETQYF	TGCAGTGCAGCAAGAACCGGGACTCAAGAGACCCAGTACTTC
once	TRBV5-6	TRBJ1-3	-	CASRTQGLADTIYF	TGTGCCAGCAGGACTCAGGGGCTCGCTGACACCATATATTTT
-	TRBV28	TRBJ1-4	-	CASSFSLDRPGIELFF	TGTGCCAGCAGTTTTTCCCTCGACAGGCCGGGGATTGAACTGTTTTTT
-	TRBV3-1	TRBJ1-6	TRBD1	CASSGQGSSPLHF	TGTGCCAGTTCGGGACAGGGCAGTTCACCCCTCCACTTT
-	TRBV20-1	TRBJ2-7	TRBD1	CSAREVAGGEQYF	TGCAGTGCTAGAGAAGTGGCAGGGGGTGAGCAGTACTTC
few	TRBV4-3	TRBJ2-5	TRBD2	CASSQDSGRGNEQYF	TGCGCCAGCAGCCAAGATAGCGGGAGAGGTAATGAGCAGTACTTC
few	TRBV20-1	TRBJ2-7	TRBD2	CSARARTSGGVKQYF	TGCAGTGCTAGAGCAAGGACTAGTGGGGGTGTGAAGCAGTACTTC
-	TRBV10-3	TRBJ2-1	-	CAISESASSYNEQFF	TGTGCCATCAGTGAGTCGGCGAGCTCCTACAATGAGCAGTTCTTC
-	TRBV13	TRBJ2-7	TRBD2	CASSLQRTSGSYEQYF	TGTGCCAGCAGCTTGCAGCGGACTAGCGGTTCCTACGAGCAGTACTTC
-	TRBV21-1	TRBJ2-7	-	CASSARDREKAAYEQYF	TGTGCCAGCAGCGCGAGGGACAGGGAAAAGGCGGCCTACGAGCAGTACTTC
once	TRBV3-1	TRBJ1-4	-	CASSRSRQKATNEKLFF	TGTGCCAGCAGCCGCTCGCGACAGAAGGCAACTAATGAAAAACTGTTTTTT
-	TRBV30	TRBJ2-1	-	CAWTRAFSYNEQFF	TGTGCCTGGACCCGGGCTTTCTCCTACAATGAGCAGTTCTTC
-	TRBV28	TRBJ1-1	-	CASRPPKNTEAFF	TGTGCCAGCAGACCACCTAAGAACACTGAAGCTTTCTTT
-	TRBV27	TRBJ2-7	TRBD2	CAGSFGIAGSPYEQYF	TGTGCCGGCAGTTTCGGGATAGCGGGATCCCCCTACGAGCAGTACTTC
-	TRBV29-1	TRBJ2-7	TRBD1	CSVALSTGTNYEQYF	TGCAGCGTTGCCCTATCGACAGGGACAAACTACGAGCAGTACTTC
-	TRBV29-1	TRBJ1-1	-	CSVEIQSGTEAFF	TGCAGCGTTGAAATCCAGAGCGGGACTGAAGCTTTCTTT
-	TRBV20-1	TRBJ2-7	TRBD2	CSARLAGGPGSYEQYF	TGCAGTGCTAGGCTGGCGGGGGGGCCGGGGAGCTACGAGCAGTACTTC
-	TRBV6-1	TRBJ2-3	TRBD2	CASTRGGTSVYTDTQYF	TGTGCCAGCACCCGAGGGGGGACTAGCGTATACACGGATACGCAGTATTTT
-	TRBV5-1	TRBJ2-7	-	CASSFSQGLNEQYF	TGCGCCAGCAGCTTCTCCCAGGGATTGAATGAGCAGTACTTC
few	TRBV6-6	TRBJ2-7	TRBD2	CASSSSGVSSYEQYF	TGTGCCAGCAGTTCGAGCGGGGTTAGCTCCTACGAGCAGTACTTC
-	TRBV9	TRBJ2-7	TRBD1	CASQPPSGTGPYEQYF	TGTGCCAGCCAACCCCCCAGTGGGACAGGGCCCTACGAGCAGTACTTC
-	TRBV20-1	TRBJ2-1	TRBD2	CSARSSGSSYNEQFF	TGCAGTGCTAGGTCTAGCGGGAGCTCCTATAATGAGCAGTTCTTC
many	TRBV7-2	TRBJ2-5	-	CASSLVGASTGETQYF	TGTGCCAGCAGCTTAGTAGGAGCTAGCACGGGAGAGACCCAGTACTTC